This is a list of T cell receptor beta chains from one sample in a study of breast tumors, draining lymph nodes, adjacent tissues. TCRdb reprocessed the multiplex PCR reads with MiXCR, giving one entry per CDR3 protein. This repertoire shows under 25,000 distinct CDR3 sequences, approximately 41% found once; its top ten account for approximately 20%. Sequencing was done on a sample of breast tumor tissue. These receptors originate from a female donor with breast cancer. Some clones in this sample may be carry-over from other donors' samples. Both conserved end residues are part of each CDR3. The D gene is left open where the match is weak. Size tells how often a clone was seen (once, few, many) or the class of an expanded clone, and some rows leave it out.

16,TRBD2,TRBJ2-3,many,TRBV24-1,TGTGCCACCAGTGATCTAGCGGGTACTCTGACAGATACGCAGTATTTT,CATSDLAGTLTDTQYF
13,-,TRBJ1-2,-,TRBV7-9,TGTGCCAGCAGCCCGTTATCTTACTATGGCTACACCTTC,CASSPLSYYGYTF
13,TRBD2,TRBJ2-5,-,TRBV2,TGTGCCAGCCGAGGGACTACACAAGAGACCCAGTACTTC,CASRGTTQETQYF
14,-,TRBJ1-1,few,TRBV15,TGTGCCACCAGCAGAGTGGTAGGGGAGACTGAAGCTTTCTTT,CATSRVVGETEAFF
14,-,TRBJ2-2,-,TRBV5-4,TGTGCCAGCACCAATTACGCTGCCACCGGGGAGCTGTTTTTT,CASTNYAATGELFF
14,-,TRBJ2-3,many,TRBV20-1,TGCAGTGCTAGTAGGGGGAGTCTCACAGATACGCAGTATTTT,CSASRGSLTDTQYF
14,-,TRBJ2-5,many,TRBV12-3/TRBV12-4,TGTGCCAGCAGTTTCCCCGACACCCAAGAGACCCAGTACTTC,CASSFPDTQETQYF
12,-,TRBJ2-2,-,TRBV7-7,TGTGCTAGCAGCTTAGGAACCGGGGAGCTGTTTTTT,CASSLGTGELFF
13,-,TRBJ2-7,medium-sized,TRBV5-1,TGCGCCAGCAGCTTGGATGGAGACTACGAGCAGTACTTC,CASSLDGDYEQYF
13,-,TRBJ1-5,many,TRBV5-6,TGTGCCAGCAGCTTGTACGGAGGGGAGCCCCAGCATTTT,CASSLYGGEPQHF
15,TRBD1,TRBJ2-7,-,TRBV27,TGTGCCGGCAGTGGGGGACAGGGGGCTTTCCACGAGCAGTACTTC,CAGSGGQGAFHEQYF
17,-,TRBJ2-1,few,TRBV7-9,TGTGCCAGCAGCTCACCATCAACCGGGGGACCGCCCAATGAGCAGTTCTTC,CASSSPSTGGPPNEQFF
12,TRBD2,TRBJ2-1,-,TRBV29-1,TGCAGCTCTAGCGGGGACTACAATGAGCAGTTCTTC,CSSSGDYNEQFF
14,TRBD2,TRBJ2-1,many,TRBV20-1,TGCAGTGCTAGTCCGGGAGGGCCTTTAAATGAGCAGTTCTTC,CSASPGGPLNEQFF
13,-,TRBJ2-7,-,TRBV5-4,TGTGCCAGCAGCGGACCGGGGGACAACGAGCAGTACTTC,CASSGPGDNEQYF
16,-,TRBJ2-1,-,TRBV19,TGTGCCAGTGCCCCCTTAAGCGACTACTCCTACAATGAGCAGTTCTTC,CASAPLSDYSYNEQFF
15,TRBD2,TRBJ2-5,-,TRBV7-3,TGTGCCAGCAGCTTCGGCGGGAGGGCCCCGGGGGCCCAGTACTTC,CASSFGGRAPGAQYF
15,-,TRBJ2-1,-,TRBV29-1,TGCAACGCCGGCCCCTTTGGGAGCTCCTGCAATGAGCAGTTCTTC,CNAGPFGSSCNEQFF
16,-,TRBJ1-6,once,TRBV7-2,TGTGCCAGCAGTACCGCCTCGGGGGGACCATATTCACCCCTCCACTTT,CASSTASGGPYSPLHF
20,-,TRBJ1-4,-,TRBV12-3/TRBV12-4,-,CASSMAYEQYFGPNNEKLFF
10,-,TRBJ2-1,many,TRBV5-5,TGTGCCAGCAGAGGCCAGAATTGGTTCTTC,CASRGQNWFF
16,TRBD2,TRBJ2-5,-,TRBV7-9,TGTGCCAGCAGTCCAGGCCGACTAGCGGGAGTGGAGACCCAGTACTTC,CASSPGRLAGVETQYF
15,-,TRBJ2-7,many,TRBV10-1,TGCGCCAGCAGCCTTTCCGGGACCGACACCTACGAGCAGTACTTC,CASSLSGTDTYEQYF
13,TRBD1,TRBJ1-6,many,TRBV28,TGTGCCAGCAGCCAGACAGGGAATTCACCCCTCCACTTT,CASSQTGNSPLHF
13,-,TRBJ1-2,-,TRBV10-2,TGCGCCAGCAGTGACGGTGGGGTGTTAGGCTACACCTTC,CASSDGGVLGYTF
13,-,TRBJ2-7,many,TRBV19,TGTGCCAGTAGCGGAGGGGCGTCGTACGAGCAGTACTTC,CASSGGASYEQYF
15,-,TRBJ2-2,-,TRBV7-6,TGTGCCAGCAGCACCACCGGGGTGGACGGCGGGGAGCTGTTTTTT,CASSTTGVDGGELFF
18,TRBD1,TRBJ2-1,few,TRBV6-1,TGTGCCAGCAGTGTGGGACAGATTGCGCTAACCTCCTACAATGAGCAGTTCTTC,CASSVGQIALTSYNEQFF
13,-,TRBJ2-7,-,TRBV9,TGTGCCAGCAGCGTAGTTGGGACCTACGAGCAGTACTTC,CASSVVGTYEQYF
12,-,TRBJ2-7,-,TRBV6-6,TGTGCCAGCCACTTGACGGGGTACGAGCAGTACTTC,CASHLTGYEQYF
12,-,TRBJ1-4,many,TRBV6-6,TGTGCCAGCAGCCACTTGGTACAAAAACTGTTTTTT,CASSHLVQKLFF
15,TRBD2,TRBJ2-1,-,TRBV7-2,TGTGCCAGCAGTACTATAGCGGGGGACTACAATGAGCAGTTCTTC,CASSTIAGDYNEQFF
17,TRBD2,TRBJ2-1,many,TRBV7-9,TGTGCCAGCAGCTCCTTAGCGGGAGGGAGCTCCTACAATGAGCAGTTCTTC,CASSSLAGGSSYNEQFF
16,TRBD1,TRBJ2-7,-,TRBV5-1,TGCGCCAGCAGCCGAACATTGCAGGGGGCGTATGACGAGCAGTACTTC,CASSRTLQGAYDEQYF
11,-,TRBJ2-7,-,TRBV25-1,TGTGCCAGCTCTGACTCCTACGAGCAGTACTTC,CASSDSYEQYF
13,-,TRBJ2-4,many,TRBV19,TGTGCCAGTAGTATAGGGACTCGAAACATTCAGTACTTC,CASSIGTRNIQYF
15,TRBD1,TRBJ2-7,-,TRBV7-2,TGTGCCAGCAGCTTAGCGGGGGACAGGGGTTACGAGCAGTACTTC,CASSLAGDRGYEQYF
15,-,TRBJ2-3,medium-sized,TRBV7-6,TGTGCCAGCAGCTTAGTGGGCGGGAGCACAGATACGCAGTATTTT,CASSLVGGSTDTQYF
12,TRBD1,TRBJ2-7,-,TRBV20-1,TGCAGTGCAGGGGGCGCGTCCTACGAGCAGTACTTC,CSAGGASYEQYF
12,-,TRBJ1-2,few,TRBV29-1,TGCAGCGTTAAGAAAGGGACCTATGGCTACACCTTC,CSVKKGTYGYTF
16,TRBD1,TRBJ2-2,many,TRBV19,TGTGCCAGTCGAAGGACCGGGACAGTTAACACCGGGGAGCTGTTTTTT,CASRRTGTVNTGELFF
12,-,TRBJ1-2,many,TRBV6-5,TGTGCCAGCCGGGACACCAACTATGGCTACACCTTC,CASRDTNYGYTF
16,TRBD2,TRBJ2-3,once,TRBV11-2,TGTGCCAGCAGGCACGGAGTAGCGGGAGTAACAGATACGCAGTATTTT,CASRHGVAGVTDTQYF
13,TRBD1,TRBJ1-6,-,TRBV20-1,TGCAGTGCTCAGGACAGGGGGACGTCGCCCCTCCACTTT,CSAQDRGTSPLHF
14,-,TRBJ2-3,many,TRBV11-3,TGTGCCAGCAGCCCCTTTACTAGCACAGATACGCAGTATTTT,CASSPFTSTDTQYF
13,-,TRBJ1-6,medium-sized,TRBV6-6,TGTGCCAGCAGTTCCGGGGATAATTCACCCCTCCACTTT,CASSSGDNSPLHF
16,TRBD1,TRBJ2-1,many,TRBV24-1,TGTGCCACCAGTGATGCGGGGACAGGGGCTGTAGATGAGCAGTTCTTC,CATSDAGTGAVDEQFF
16,TRBD1,TRBJ1-2,-,TRBV5-1,TGCGCCAGCAGCGCCGGGACAGTTAATCAGCCCCGTGACCACACCTTC,CASSAGTVNQPRDHTF
15,-,TRBJ1-3,many,TRBV30,TGTGCCTGGAGTGTTTGGGGCAGCTCTGGAAACACCATATATTTT,CAWSVWGSSGNTIYF
15,TRBD2,TRBJ2-7,-,TRBV9,TGTGCCAGCAGCGTAACAGCGGGGAGCTCCTACGAGCAGTACTTC,CASSVTAGSSYEQYF
14,-,TRBJ1-1,-,TRBV29-1,TGCAGCGTTAGAATCGGACGGACGAACACTGAAGCTTTCTTT,CSVRIGRTNTEAFF
14,-,TRBJ1-6,many,TRBV6-2/TRBV6-3,TGTGCCAGCAGGCCGACAGGAGATAATTCACCCCTCCACTTT,CASRPTGDNSPLHF
12,-,TRBJ2-2,-,TRBV9,TGTGCCAGCAGCCCCGGGGCCAGGGAGCTGTTTTTT,CASSPGARELFF
15,TRBD1,TRBJ2-1,many,TRBV20-1,TGCAGTGCTCATTCTAGGACAGGGGACTACAATGAGCAGTTCTTC,CSAHSRTGDYNEQFF
15,TRBD2,TRBJ2-4,many,TRBV4-2,TGTGCCAGCAGCCAAGATACGGGACTAGCAAACATTCAGTACTTC,CASSQDTGLANIQYF
10,-,TRBJ2-5,many,TRBV2,TGTGCCAGCAGTGAATGGTCGCCCACCTTC,CASSEWSPTF